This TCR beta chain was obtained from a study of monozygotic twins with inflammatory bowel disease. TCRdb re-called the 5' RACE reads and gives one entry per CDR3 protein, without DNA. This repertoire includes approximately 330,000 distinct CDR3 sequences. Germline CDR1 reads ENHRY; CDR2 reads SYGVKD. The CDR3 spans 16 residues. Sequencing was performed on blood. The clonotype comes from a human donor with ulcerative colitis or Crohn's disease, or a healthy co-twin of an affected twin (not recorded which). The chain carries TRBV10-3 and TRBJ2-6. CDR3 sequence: CAISERTGSGANVLTF.